This T cell receptor beta chain was captured in a study of T-cell memory formation after mild COVID-19. V was pared by 3 bases and J by 1 base, with 16 bases between. Germline assignment: CDR1 SGHDT and CDR2 YYEEEE. This CDR3 is 16 amino acids long. Broader study findings: Memory from before infection featured some responding clones, which suggests cross-reactive memory joined.

TCRdb re-analysed the 5' RACE reads in MiXCR, keeping a single row per CDR3 protein. The table shows some 120,000 distinct CDR3 sequences, with about 6% occurring only once. The sample holds a few counts of this clonotype. The antigen is not known. The sequenced sample consisted of PBMCs or a T cell subset sorted from them (not recorded which). This sequence originates from an adult woman who had mild COVID-19 (a few samples of this study predate the infection). Cell type and time point are not known. This rearrangement joins TRBV5-6 to TRBJ1-1; D is unclear. Written as DNA, the CDR3 is TGTGCCAGCAGCTCCGTTGGAGGCGGGAGGAACACTGAAGCTTTCTTT. Residues: CASSSVGGGRNTEAFF.